The clone carrying this T cell receptor (beta chain) was counted a few times. Its antigen is currently unknown. Trimming removed 5 bases at V and 0 bases at J, with 10 bases between. This CDR3 region has 15 residues. The germline V gene encodes CDR1 SEHNR and CDR2 FQNEAQ (reference sequence). Documented time point: late sampling 161 to 241 days after vaccination in a few convalescent patients. The sample's treatment: approximately 11-day PBMC culture with coronavirus spike peptide pools or control peptides (ViraFEST assay). Convalescent patients tested SARS-CoV-2 PCR positive from March to December 2020, before Alpha, Beta and Delta emerged. An Oncomine TCR Beta short-read assay was used to sequence the DNA from cultured CD4+ T cells. TCRdb itself ran the PCR reads through MiXCR, one entry per CDR3 protein. The sample records about 17,000 distinct CDR3 sequences, around 47% being singletons. These data come from a study of vaccination and CD4 T cells after COVID-19.

This TCR was sampled from a human donor who had recovered from COVID-19. The chain links TRBV7-9 to TRBJ2-2; either TRBD1 or TRBD2 may fit D (5 bases each). The sample was CD4+ T cells from blood, cultured in vitro, taken about 7 months after SARS-CoV-2 vaccination. The CDR3 region is CASSEGRSNTGELFF. As DNA, the CDR3 is TGTGCCAGCAGCGAGGGACGATCGAACACCGGGGAGCTGTTTTTT.